The 2 T cell receptor beta chains given below trace back to one sample, sequenced in a study of CD8 T cells in ankylosing spondylitis. A single record per CDR3 protein comes from TCRdb applying MiXCR to the 5' RACE reads. The top ten hold under 8.5% of the sample, which has approximately 300,000 distinct CDR3 sequences, 15% to 20% seen once. Sample: blood, either unsorted or a sorted T cell fraction (not recorded which). The receptors originated from a male donor with ankylosing spondylitis or in good health (not recorded which).

This clonotype has only a few counts. The chain uses TRBV10-3 and TRBJ2-4; D unclear. The CDR3 runs 14 residues. Germline V CDR1 and CDR2: ENHRY, SYGVKD. V was pared by 0 bases and J by 5 bases, with 8 bases between. The CDR3 loop reads CAISESLTENIQYF. DNA for the CDR3: TGTGCCATCAGTGAGTCGTTGACGGAAAACATTCAGTACTTC.

The chain uses TRBV7-6 and TRBJ2-7; the D is unclear. Germline assignment: CDR1 SGHVS and CDR2 FNYEAQ. The CDR3 covers 15 residues. Trimming removed 3 bases from V and 2 bases from J, with 14 bases in between. The CDR3 DNA follows: TGTGCCAGCAGCTTTCCCATAGTTTGCACCTACGAGCAGTACGTC. This codes for CASSFPIVCTYEQYV.